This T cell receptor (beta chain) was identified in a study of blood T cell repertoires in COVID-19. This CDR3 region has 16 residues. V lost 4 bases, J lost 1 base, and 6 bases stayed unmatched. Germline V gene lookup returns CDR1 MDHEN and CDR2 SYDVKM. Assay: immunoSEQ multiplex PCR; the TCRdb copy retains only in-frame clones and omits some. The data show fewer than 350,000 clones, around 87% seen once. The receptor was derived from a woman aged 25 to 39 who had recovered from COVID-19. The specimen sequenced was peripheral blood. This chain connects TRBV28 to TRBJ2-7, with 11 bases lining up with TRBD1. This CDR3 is CASSSDRGLGSYEQYF. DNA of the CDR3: TGTGCCAGCAGTTCGGACAGGGGGCTAGGTTCCTACGAGCAGTACTTC.